The clone carrying this T cell receptor (beta chain) was found a few times. A 5'RACE template-switching step, the method used to make TCR cDNA, added a universal primer site and UMIs. Using its own MiXCR run on the 5' RACE reads, TCRdb lists one record per CDR3 protein. The table includes roughly 250,000 distinct CDR3 sequences, around 13% detected once. This entry belongs to a study of T cells after yellow fever vaccination. The germline V gene encodes CDR1 MNHNS and CDR2 SASEGT. This CDR3 spans 13 amino acids. Trimming took 3 bases from V and 6 from J, leaving 10 bases between them. The sequencing used CD4+ T cells sorted from PBMCs, collected 45 days after the yellow fever booster vaccination. The source is a young man who received the YFV17D yellow fever vaccine. The V call is TRBV6-1, the J call TRBJ2-3, with unresolved D. CDR3 DNA: TGTGCCAGCAGTGAGGGTCATCGTGATACGCAGTATTTT. The encoded protein is CASSEGHRDTQYF.